Listed below are T cell receptor beta chains from one sample, sequenced in a study of T cell repertoires in cytomegalovirus infection. One entry per CDR3 protein, called by TCRdb with MiXCR from the reads. The repertoire holds 60,000 to 85,000 distinct CDR3 sequences, 20% to 25% seen once, with under 85% in the top ten. Their antigen targets remain unknown. Sequenced material: PBMCs, sequenced either directly or after in vitro stimulation (not recorded which). The source is a human donor in good health (CMV status not recorded). Some clones in this sample may be carry-over from other donors' samples. Both conserved end residues are part of each CDR3. The D gene is left open where the match is weak. Only some rows state a clone size, as once, few, many or a class for expanded clones.

TRBJ2-5,TRBD1,NA,TRBV12-3/TRBV12-4,TGTGCCAGCAGTTTGTCGGACAGGGGACAGACCCAGTACTTC,CASSLSDRGQTQYF
TRBJ2-5,TRBD1,NA,TRBV7-3,TGTGCCAGCAGTCAGGGGGCCAGAGAGACCCAGTACTTC,CASSQGARETQYF
TRBJ2-1,NA,few,TRBV7-2,TGTGCCAGCAGCCCCCAGGCGAGCTCCTACAATGAGCAGTTCTTC,CASSPQASSYNEQFF
TRBJ2-1,NA,NA,TRBV10-3,TGTGCCATCAGTGAGTCTGGGGTTAGGAATGAGCAGTTCTTC,CAISESGVRNEQFF
TRBJ2-5,NA,NA,TRBV28,TGTGCCAGCAGTCCCCCGGGGTTGGAGACCCAGTACTTC,CASSPPGLETQYF
TRBJ1-2,NA,NA,TRBV4-1,TGCGCCAGCAGCCACAAACAGGACGTCTATGGCTACACCTTC,CASSHKQDVYGYTF
TRBJ2-3,TRBD2,few,TRBV5-1,TGCGCCAGCAGGAGCGGGAGTGGAACAGATACGCAGTATTTT,CASRSGSGTDTQYF
TRBJ2-4,TRBD1,many,TRBV7-2,TGTGCCAGCAGCCTCTTCGATAAGGGGGCGAGGGTAGCCAAAAACATTCAGTACTTC,CASSLFDKGARVAKNIQYF
TRBJ2-1,NA,few,TRBV12-3/TRBV12-4,TGTGCCAGCACTCTCCCCGCCTGGTGGGTCGCATCTAGCTCCTACAATGAGCAGTTCTTC,CASTLPAWWVASSSYNEQFF
TRBJ2-7,TRBD2,few,TRBV20-1,TGCAGTGCCCCGAGTTTCCGGGAGGGCCCCTACGAGCAGTACTTC,CSAPSFREGPYEQYF
TRBJ2-1,NA,NA,TRBV7-3,TGTGCCAGCAGCTCCTTGGACCGCGGCGGCTACAATGAGCAGTTCTTC,CASSSLDRGGYNEQFF
TRBJ2-7,TRBD2,few,TRBV6-6,TGTGCCAGCAGCACGACTAGCGGGAGCGATAACTCCTACGAGCAGTACTTC,CASSTTSGSDNSYEQYF
TRBJ2-1,TRBD1,NA,TRBV6-1,TGTGCCAGCAGTGCGGGACAGGGAACGAATGAGCAGTTCTTC,CASSAGQGTNEQFF
TRBJ1-1,NA,NA,TRBV15,TGTGCCACCAGCACCCCAGGGTGGAGGGTATGGAACACTGAAGCTTTCTTT,CATSTPGWRVWNTEAFF
TRBJ2-3,TRBD2,NA,TRBV7-3,TGTGCCAGCAGCTTTCGGGACTACACAGATACGCAGTATTTT,CASSFRDYTDTQYF
TRBJ2-1,TRBD2,once,TRBV9,TGTGCCAGCAGCGTAGGTCCTAGCGGGACCGTTGAGCAGTTCTTC,CASSVGPSGTVEQFF
TRBJ2-5,TRBD1,many,TRBV7-2,TGTGCCAGCAGCTCCGGGACAGGGAGAGAGACCCAGTACTTC,CASSSGTGRETQYF
TRBJ2-5,NA,NA,TRBV6-5,TGTGCCAGCAGTTCGGAGAGACAAGAGACCCAGTACTTC,CASSSERQETQYF
TRBJ1-1,TRBD1,NA,TRBV15,TGTGCCACCAGCTTAGGGACAGGGGGGCGTAATGAAGCTTTCTTT,CATSLGTGGRNEAFF
TRBJ2-7,TRBD2,medium-sized,TRBV7-2,TGTGCCAGCAGCTCATACCTAACTAGCGGCTACGAGCAGTACTTC,CASSSYLTSGYEQYF
TRBJ1-2,NA,NA,TRBV28,TGTGCCAGCAGGTCCAGAACGGGCAGGCGCTTAGCCCCTAACTATGGCTACACCTTC,CASRSRTGRRLAPNYGYTF
TRBJ2-3,TRBD2,many,TRBV7-2,TGTGCCAGCAGCTCACAAGCCGGGACTAGTAGGGCAGATACGCAGTATTTT,CASSSQAGTSRADTQYF
TRBJ1-3,NA,NA,TRBV12-5,TGTGCTAGTGCTGTGGACGGGTTACTCTCTGGAAACACCATATATTTT,CASAVDGLLSGNTIYF
TRBJ2-7,TRBD1,NA,TRBV6-5,TGTGCCAGCAGTTACTCGACGGGGACAGCCTACGAGCAGTACTTC,CASSYSTGTAYEQYF
TRBJ2-1,NA,many,TRBV20-1,TGCAGTGCAACTAAGCTACAGGGACCAGGCCACAATGAGCAGTTCTTC,CSATKLQGPGHNEQFF
TRBJ2-1,TRBD1,many,TRBV5-1,TGCGCCAGCAGCTTGGGACTTGCGACAGGGGGCCTCTACAATGAGCAGTTCTTC,CASSLGLATGGLYNEQFF
TRBJ1-5,NA,many,TRBV7-2,TGTGCCAGCAGCTTAGGGACAGCTAGCAATCAGCCCCAGCATTTT,CASSLGTASNQPQHF
TRBJ2-1,NA,few,TRBV12-3/TRBV12-4,TGTGCCAGCAGTCCCGACAGGAGCTCCTACAATGAGCAGTTCTTC,CASSPDRSSYNEQFF
TRBJ1-1,TRBD1,few,TRBV6-6,TGTGCCAGCAGTGCCGGGACAGCAAACACTGAAGCTTTCTTT,CASSAGTANTEAFF
TRBJ1-1,NA,few,TRBV27,TGTGCCAGCAGTTCCCCGGCCCGGCGCACTGAAGCTTTCTTT,CASSSPARRTEAFF
TRBJ2-1,NA,many,TRBV6-2/TRBV6-3,TGTGCCAGCAGTTATGGAGGAGGGCCCTTCGATGAGCAGTTCTTC,CASSYGGGPFDEQFF
TRBJ2-2,TRBD2,NA,TRBV19,TGTGCCAGTACCGGACTAGCGGGAGCCGTCGGGGAGCTGTTTTTT,CASTGLAGAVGELFF
TRBJ2-1,NA,many,TRBV7-8,TGTGCCAGCAGCCCCCGGGCAGTGGCGGGAATAGGTTTAAATGAGCAGTTCTTC,CASSPRAVAGIGLNEQFF
TRBJ1-1,TRBD1,NA,TRBV7-9,TGTGCCAGCAGCCGTTGGACAGGGCTAATGAACACTGAAGCTTTCTTT,CASSRWTGLMNTEAFF
TRBJ2-2,NA,NA,TRBV4-3,TGCGCCAGCAGCCTGCTCTTGGCAACCGGGGAGCTGTTTTTT,CASSLLLATGELFF
TRBJ2-1,NA,NA,TRBV6-5,TGTGCCAGCAGTTACGCGCGTCGGAGCTCCTACAATGAGCAGTTCTTC,CASSYARRSSYNEQFF
TRBJ2-5,NA,few,TRBV29-1,TGCAGCGTTGATTTGGCGGCGGAGACCCAGTACTTC,CSVDLAAETQYF
TRBJ2-5,NA,NA,TRBV20-1,TGCAGTGCTAGAGTGGGGACACCGCAAGAGACCCAGTACTTC,CSARVGTPQETQYF
TRBJ2-5,TRBD1,many,TRBV11-2,TGTGCCAGCAGCTCATACAGGGGGCCTCGAGAGACCCAGTACTTC,CASSSYRGPRETQYF
TRBJ2-5,TRBD1,few,TRBV4-3,TGCGCCAGCAGCCAAGGGGACAGGGGACGGGAGACCCAGTACTTC,CASSQGDRGRETQYF
TRBJ2-7,TRBD1,NA,TRBV19,TGTGCCAGTAGTATAGCTACAGGGGCAGATGGGTCCTACGAGCAGTACTTC,CASSIATGADGSYEQYF
TRBJ2-1,TRBD2,many,TRBV7-8,TGTGCCAGCAGCCCGGGACTAGCGGTTAGGGATGAGCAGTTCTTC,CASSPGLAVRDEQFF
TRBJ1-1,NA,many,TRBV7-2,TGTGCCAGCAGCTCGACAGGAGCTAACACTGAAGCTTTCTTT,CASSSTGANTEAFF
TRBJ2-1,TRBD2,NA,TRBV5-1,TGCGCCAGCAGCTTGGCGGGAGGGCCAGATGAGCAGTTCTTC,CASSLAGGPDEQFF
TRBJ2-5,NA,many,TRBV7-2,TGTGCCAGCAGTCGCCCCTGGGTGGAGACCCAGTACTTC,CASSRPWVETQYF
TRBJ2-3,NA,NA,TRBV4-3,TGCGCCAGCAGCCAAGATCGGGAATGGAGAGAAAGCACAGATACGCAGTATTTT,CASSQDREWRESTDTQYF
TRBJ2-1,TRBD1,few,TRBV7-9,TGTGCCAGCCGAACAGGGGTCCCTCCCAGCAATGAGCAGTTCTTC,CASRTGVPPSNEQFF
TRBJ1-5,NA,few,TRBV6-2/TRBV6-3,TGTGCCAGCAGTTACAGGCAGAGCAATCAGCCCCAGCATTTT,CASSYRQSNQPQHF
TRBJ2-4,NA,NA,TRBV19,TGTGCCAGTAGTATCCCGGGAGACCCCAAAAACATTCAGTACTTC,CASSIPGDPKNIQYF
TRBJ1-1,NA,few,TRBV4-1,TGCGCCAGCAGCCAAAGAATCCGGGACACCACTGAAGCTTTCTTT,CASSQRIRDTTEAFF
TRBJ1-2,TRBD1,NA,TRBV4-1,TGCGCCAGCAGATCGACGGGACAGGGGGCGAAGGGCTACACCTTC,CASRSTGQGAKGYTF
TRBJ1-2,TRBD1,NA,TRBV24-1,TGTGCCACCAGTTCAACAGGGGACTACGATGGCTACACCTTC,CATSSTGDYDGYTF
TRBJ2-3,NA,NA,TRBV20-1,TGCAGTGCTAGAGATGGCGGGAAGGGCACAGATACGCAGTATTTT,CSARDGGKGTDTQYF
TRBJ2-1,TRBD2,few,TRBV4-1,TGCGCCAGCAGCCACCCCCTAGCGGGCGAGCAGTTCTTC,CASSHPLAGEQFF
TRBJ1-6,NA,NA,TRBV9,TGTGCCAGCAGCGGCGGAGGACAATCACCCCTCCACTTT,CASSGGGQSPLHF
TRBJ2-1,NA,NA,TRBV10-3,TGTGCCATCAGTGAGGGAGGAGCGTACACGTACAATGAGCAGTTCTTC,CAISEGGAYTYNEQFF
TRBJ2-2,NA,few,TRBV7-3,TGTGCCAGCAGCTCACTAGGGGGGGACACCGGGGAGCTGTTTTTT,CASSSLGGDTGELFF